This T cell receptor beta chain was identified in a study of tumor-infiltrating lymphocytes in oesophageal squamous cell carcinoma. J was trimmed by 2 bases and V by 7 bases; bases with no gene match: 4. Germline V gives CDR1 SGHAT, CDR2 FQNNGV. The CDR3 has 15 amino acids. TCRdb called the PCR reads again in MiXCR, with one record for every CDR3 protein. The sample lists roughly 21,000 distinct CDR3 sequences, around 35% occurring once. The source is a male donor with esophageal squamous cell carcinoma. Sequenced sample: esophageal tumor tissue. This chain connects TRBV11-2 to TRBJ2-1; 11 positions match TRBD2. The chain's CDR3 is CASTDSGGAYNEQFF. The CDR3 region has the DNA TGTGCCAGCACCGATAGCGGGGGGGCCTACAATGAGCAGTTCTTC. Complete variable domain (other parts from reference TRBV11-2 and TRBJ2-1): EAGVAQSPRYKIIEKRQSVAFWCNPISGHATLYWYQQILGQGPKLLIQFQNNGVVDDSQLPKDRFSAERLKGVDSTLKIQPAKLEDSAVYLCASTDSGGAYNEQFFGPGTRLTVL.